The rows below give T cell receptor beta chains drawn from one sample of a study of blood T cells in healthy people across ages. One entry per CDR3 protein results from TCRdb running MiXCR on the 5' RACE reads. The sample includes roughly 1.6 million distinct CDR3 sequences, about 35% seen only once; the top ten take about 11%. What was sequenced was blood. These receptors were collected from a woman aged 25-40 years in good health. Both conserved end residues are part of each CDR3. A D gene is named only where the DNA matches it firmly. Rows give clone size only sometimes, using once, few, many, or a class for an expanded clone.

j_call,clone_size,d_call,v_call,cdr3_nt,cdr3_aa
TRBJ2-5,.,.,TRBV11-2,TGTGCCAGCAGCTCCTCGGCCGGGACTCAGCAAGAGACCCAGTACTTC,CASSSSAGTQQETQYF
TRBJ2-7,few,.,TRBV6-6,TGTGCCAGCAGCCAGCCTGGAGGCCCCATCGAGCAGTACTTC,CASSQPGGPIEQYF
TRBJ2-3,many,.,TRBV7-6,TGTGCCAGCAGCCGGCTACCTAGCACAGATACGCAGTATTTT,CASSRLPSTDTQYF
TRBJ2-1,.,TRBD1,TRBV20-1,TGCAGTGCTAGATCCTCCGGGACAGGAAACAATGAGCAGTTCTTC,CSARSSGTGNNEQFF
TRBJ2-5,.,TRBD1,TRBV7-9,TGTGCCAGCAGCGCGAACTGGGGACAGGGAATAGGGGAGACCCAGTACTTC,CASSANWGQGIGETQYF
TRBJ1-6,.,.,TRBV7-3,TGTGCCAGCAGCTTTGGGGGACAAAATTCACCCCTCCACTTT,CASSFGGQNSPLHF
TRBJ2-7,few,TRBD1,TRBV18,TGTGCCAGCTCACTCGAACGGACAGGGGCCTACGAGCAGTACTTC,CASSLERTGAYEQYF
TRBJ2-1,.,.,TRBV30,TGTGCCTGGAGTTTCGGCGCCGATGAGCAGTTCTTC,CAWSFGADEQFF
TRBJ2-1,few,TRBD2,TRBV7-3,TGTGCCAGCAGCTTAACCGGGGGGACTGGGGATGAGCAGTTCTTC,CASSLTGGTGDEQFF
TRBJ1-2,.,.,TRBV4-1,TGCGCCAGCGGCCAAGAGGGGAACGTCGGGTCCTATGGCTACACCTTC,CASGQEGNVGSYGYTF
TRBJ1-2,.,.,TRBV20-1,TGCAGTGCTAAAATGGGAGCTAACTATGGCTACACCTTC,CSAKMGANYGYTF
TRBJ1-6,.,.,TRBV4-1,TGCGCCAGCAGCCGGGTTGACAAGTCTAATTCACCCCTCCACTTT,CASSRVDKSNSPLHF
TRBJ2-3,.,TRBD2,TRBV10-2,TGCGCCAGCAGTGGAGGAGTAGCGGGAGATGAGGGCACAGATACGCAGTATTTT,CASSGGVAGDEGTDTQYF
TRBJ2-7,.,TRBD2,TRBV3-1,TGTGCCAGCAGCCAAGAAGCGGGAAAAGTCTCCTACGAGCAGTACTTC,CASSQEAGKVSYEQYF
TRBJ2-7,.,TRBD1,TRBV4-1,TGCGCCAGCAGCCTTTCGGGACAGGGGGTTTACGAGCAGTACTTC,CASSLSGQGVYEQYF
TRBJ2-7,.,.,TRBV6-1,TGTGCCGGCAGTCCCACGTGGGGAGTCTACGAGCAGTACTTC,CAGSPTWGVYEQYF
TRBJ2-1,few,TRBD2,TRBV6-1,TGTGCCAGCAGGAAACTAGCGGGGGGGACTGAGCAGTTCTTC,CASRKLAGGTEQFF
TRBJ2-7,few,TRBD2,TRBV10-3,TGTGCCACCACTACTAGCGGCGAGCAGTACTTC,CATTTSGEQYF
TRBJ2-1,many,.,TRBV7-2,TGTGCCAGCAGCTCAACCTACAATGAGCAGTTCTTC,CASSSTYNEQFF
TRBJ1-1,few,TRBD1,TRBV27,TGTGCCAGCAGCCCTAGTATGAGGGACAGGGTGGAGGACACTGAAGCTTTCTTT,CASSPSMRDRVEDTEAFF
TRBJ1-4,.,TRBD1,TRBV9,TGTGCCAGCAGCGGAGGACAGGACTCTAATGAAAAACTGTTTTTT,CASSGGQDSNEKLFF
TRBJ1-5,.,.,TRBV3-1,TGTGCCAGCAGCTCACGGGACACTCATCAGCCCCAGCATTTT,CASSSRDTHQPQHF
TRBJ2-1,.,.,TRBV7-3,TGTGCCAGCAGCTTTAATGGTGAGCAGTTCTTC,CASSFNGEQFF
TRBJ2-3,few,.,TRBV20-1,TGCAGTGCCAAGCAGGGCACAGATACGCAGTATTTT,CSAKQGTDTQYF
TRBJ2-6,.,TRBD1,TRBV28,TGTGCCAGCGGTCCCATTACAGGGGGAAGCTCTGGGGCCAACGTCCTGACTTTC,CASGPITGGSSGANVLTF
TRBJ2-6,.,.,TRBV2,TGTGCCAGCAGTGAGGGGCAAGCCTCTGGGGCCAACGTCCTGACTTTC,CASSEGQASGANVLTF
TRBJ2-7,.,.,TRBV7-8,TGTGCCAGCAGCTTATATTGGCAGGACTACGAGCAGTACTTC,CASSLYWQDYEQYF
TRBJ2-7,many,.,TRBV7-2,TGTGCCAGCAGCTCCAGGGGCAGGGGCAGCTACGAGCAGTACTTC,CASSSRGRGSYEQYF
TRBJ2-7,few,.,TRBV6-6,TGTGCCAGCAGTGGACTCAGGACACCGGTCGAGCAGTACTTC,CASSGLRTPVEQYF
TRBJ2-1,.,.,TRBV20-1,TGCAGTGTTAACGACCAATCCTACAATGAGCAGTTCTTC,CSVNDQSYNEQFF
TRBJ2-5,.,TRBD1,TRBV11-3,TGTGCCAGCAGCTTACACAGGGGGGATGAGACCCAGTACTTC,CASSLHRGDETQYF
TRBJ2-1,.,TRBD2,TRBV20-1,TGCAGTGCCCCCGGGACTAAGATGTACAATGAGCAGTTCTTC,CSAPGTKMYNEQFF
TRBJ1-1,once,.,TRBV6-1,TGTGCCAGCAGTGATTATGGAAGCAGGGCTTTCTTT,CASSDYGSRAFF
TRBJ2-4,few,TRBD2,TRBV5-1,TGCGCCAGCAGCTCCGCGGGAGTAGGCATTCAGTACTTC,CASSSAGVGIQYF
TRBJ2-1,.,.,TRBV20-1,TGCAGTGCTAGAGGTCGCGGGAAAGACGAGCAGTTCTTC,CSARGRGKDEQFF
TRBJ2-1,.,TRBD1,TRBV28,TGTGCCTGCAGCCCCCCCCAGGGGGACAATGAGCAGTTCTTC,CACSPPQGDNEQFF
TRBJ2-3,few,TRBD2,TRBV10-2,TGCGCCAGCAGTAATCCTAGCGGGGAGACCACAGATACGCAGTATTTT,CASSNPSGETTDTQYF
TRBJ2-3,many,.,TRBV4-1,TGCGCCAGCAGCCAAGATTTTAGGGGCCCCACCTCCACAGATACGCAGTATTTT,CASSQDFRGPTSTDTQYF
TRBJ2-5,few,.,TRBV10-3,TGTGCCATCAGTGCGGGGCTCGGGGGCCGTGACCAAGAGACCCAGTACTTC,CAISAGLGGRDQETQYF
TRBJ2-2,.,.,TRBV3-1,TGTGCCAGCAGCCAAGAGGGCAGGGGGAACACCGGGGAGCTGTTTTTT,CASSQEGRGNTGELFF
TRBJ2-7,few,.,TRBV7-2,TGTGCCAGCAGCTTAAGGCCTGGGGGTTCTTCCTACGAGCAGTACTTC,CASSLRPGGSSYEQYF
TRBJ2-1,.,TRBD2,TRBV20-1,TGCAGTGCTCCCAGCGGGGGGATATACAATGAGCGGTTCTTC,CSAPSGGIYNERFF
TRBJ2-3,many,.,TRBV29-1,TGCAGCGTTGAAGCCCCGTTAGCAGATACGCAGTATTTT,CSVEAPLADTQYF
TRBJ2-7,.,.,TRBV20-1,TGCAGTGCTAGTTCCCTTTTGGCAGTAGAACCCTACGAGCAGTACTTC,CSASSLLAVEPYEQYF
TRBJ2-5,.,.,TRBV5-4,TGTGCCAGCAGGCCCCCACAGGGGACCCAGTACTTC,CASRPPQGTQYF
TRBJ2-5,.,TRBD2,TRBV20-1,TGCAGTGCCAGAGGACTAGCGGGGGTACCCAGGCAAGAGACCCAGTACTTC,CSARGLAGVPRQETQYF
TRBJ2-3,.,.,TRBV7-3,TGTGCCAGCAGCTCTACAGGGGGGGGTCTCACAGATACGCAGTATTTT,CASSSTGGGLTDTQYF
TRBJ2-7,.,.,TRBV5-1,TGCGCCAGCAGCTTCGTCGACAACCGATACGAGCAGTACTTC,CASSFVDNRYEQYF
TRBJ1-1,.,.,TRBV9,TGTGCCAGCAGCGTGGGGGAGGGGGGTGAAGCTTTCTTT,CASSVGEGGEAFF
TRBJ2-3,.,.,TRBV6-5,TGTGCCAGCAGCCTATGGGCGACCCGCACAGATACGCAGTATTTT,CASSLWATRTDTQYF
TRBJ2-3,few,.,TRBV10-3,TGTGCCATCACGTCAGGGGCGGAAGATACGCAGTATTTT,CAITSGAEDTQYF
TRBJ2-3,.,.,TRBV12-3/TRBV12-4,TGTGCCAGCAGACCCGAGACGTCTAGCACAGATACGCAGTATTTT,CASRPETSSTDTQYF
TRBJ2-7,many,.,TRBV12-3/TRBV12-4,TGTGCCAGCAGGGGCAGGGCCTACGAGCAGTACTTC,CASRGRAYEQYF
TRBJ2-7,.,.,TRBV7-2,TGTGCCAGCAGCGATACCGGGACAATCACCTACGAGCAGTACTTC,CASSDTGTITYEQYF
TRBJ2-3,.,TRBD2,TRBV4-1,TGCGCCAGCTCCGTCGACACCACGGGGGGGCCCGTAGATACGCAGTATTTT,CASSVDTTGGPVDTQYF
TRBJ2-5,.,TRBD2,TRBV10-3,TGTGCCATCAGCCGGTCGGGGGGGGCAGAGACCCAGTACTTC,CAISRSGGAETQYF
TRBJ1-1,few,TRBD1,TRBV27,TGTGCCAGCTGGGCCGGGTCAGGGGGCACTGAAGCTTTCTTT,CASWAGSGGTEAFF